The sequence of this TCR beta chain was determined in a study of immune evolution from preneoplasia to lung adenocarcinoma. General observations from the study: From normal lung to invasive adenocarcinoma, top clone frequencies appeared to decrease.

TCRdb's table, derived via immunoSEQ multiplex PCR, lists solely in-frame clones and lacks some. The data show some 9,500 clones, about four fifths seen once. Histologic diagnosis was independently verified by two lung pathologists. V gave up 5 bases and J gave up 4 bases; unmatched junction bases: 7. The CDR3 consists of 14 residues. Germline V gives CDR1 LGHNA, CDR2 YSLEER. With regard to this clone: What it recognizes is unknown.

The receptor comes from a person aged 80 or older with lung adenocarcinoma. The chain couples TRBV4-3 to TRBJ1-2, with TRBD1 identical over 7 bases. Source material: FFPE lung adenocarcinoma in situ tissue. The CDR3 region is CASSSLTGSYGYTF. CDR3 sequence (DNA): TGCGCCAGCAGCTCCCTGACAGGGAGCTATGGCTACACCTTC.